This TCR beta chain is drawn from a study of persistence of HIV-infected CD4 T cells. The V gene's germline CDR1 is LGHDT and CDR2 YNNKEL (reference sequence). V lost 1 base and J 9 bases, leaving 7 bases between the germline ends. The CDR3 loop spans 12 amino acids. Findings and caveats of the study: Antigen-responding cells were enriched for degenerate expanded CDR3beta sequences.

A remark on this clone: Its antigen is currently unknown. The same CDR3 is also encoded by other DNA sequences in this sample.

Overlapping HIV-1 Gag 15-mer peptides at 0.8 to 1 ug per peptide per mL were used. CD4+ T cells upregulating both CD40 ligand and CD69 were sorted as responding cells. The immunoSEQ assay was version 4, run in survey mode. Template was genomic DNA at approximately 10 ng/uL, with up to 1 ug used per sample. Only in-frame clones appear in the TCRdb table, and some are missing; sequencing was by immunoSEQ multiplex PCR. The table records over 15,000 clones, 50% to 70% of them present only once. The V call is TRBV3-1 (or the pseudogene TRBV3-2), the J call TRBJ2-1; D is unclear. Material: CD4+ T cells sorted from PBMCs after roughly 17-hour stimulation, obtained from a patient who received antiretroviral therapy. The receptor comes from an adult woman with HIV who was CMV-seropositive. Here the CDR3 reads CASSQAESEQFF. The CDR3 DNA reads as TGTGCCAGCAGCCAAGCCGAGAGTGAGCAGTTCTTC.